These T cell receptor beta chains were read from a single sample in a study of neurological immune-mediated disorders. Via MiXCR, TCRdb re-called the 5' RACE reads, giving one row per CDR3 protein. The sample holds 55,000 to 70,000 distinct CDR3 sequences; roughly 5.6% are singletons and the top ten take about 6%. Material: PBMCs. Receptors were obtained from a human donor with multiple sclerosis. The donor label of this sample is uncertain. CDR3s include the opening cysteine and the closing phenylalanine or tryptophan. A D gene is named only where the DNA matches it firmly. Not every row has a clone size; where given, it reads once, few, many or a size class.

TRBJ2-2	TRBV20-1	NA	many	CSAPGRGSFGELFF	TGCAGTGCTCCCGGGAGAGGTAGTTTCGGGGAGCTGTTTTTT
TRBJ1-4	TRBV5-1	NA	many	CASSLDVQGGEKLFF	TGCGCCAGCAGCTTGGACGTTCAGGGAGGAGAAAAACTGTTTTTT
TRBJ1-2	TRBV5-1	NA	many	CASSLEVANYGYTF	TGCGCCAGCAGCTTGGAAGTAGCTAACTATGGCTACACCTTC
TRBJ2-7	TRBV5-1	TRBD2	many	CASSLASSGGAPYEQYF	TGCGCCAGCAGCTTGGCTTCTAGCGGGGGGGCCCCCTACGAGCAGTACTTC
TRBJ2-5	TRBV4-1	NA	many	CASSQVRETQYF	TGCGCCAGCAGCCAAGTTCGAGAGACCCAGTACTTC
TRBJ1-1	TRBV4-1	NA	many	CASSPARHGRNTEAFF	TGCGCCAGCAGCCCCGCTAGACACGGCCGGAACACTGAAGCTTTCTTT
TRBJ2-1	TRBV5-1	NA	many	CASSLGGVLSNEQFF	TGCGCCAGCAGCTTGGGGGGGGTCCTTTCCAATGAGCAGTTCTTC
TRBJ2-3	TRBV25-1	TRBD1	many	CASSPLGTGGIDTQYF	TGTGCCAGCAGTCCCCTGGGGACAGGGGGAATAGATACGCAGTATTTT
TRBJ2-5	TRBV5-1	NA	many	CASSLGPGLETQYF	TGCGCCAGCAGCTTGGGGCCAGGGTTAGAGACCCAGTACTTC
TRBJ2-4	TRBV4-1	NA	NA	CASSQGWAIKNIQYF	TGCGCCAGCAGCCAAGGGTGGGCTATCAAAAACATTCAGTACTTC
TRBJ1-3	TRBV2	NA	many	CASGAQEGDTIYF	TGTGCCAGCGGGGCTCAGGAGGGCGACACCATATATTTT
TRBJ2-4	TRBV10-3	NA	few	CAISVGQSKNIQYF	TGTGCCATCAGTGTTGGGCAGTCCAAAAACATTCAGTACTTC
TRBJ2-1	TRBV5-1	TRBD2	many	CASAASGTYNEQFF	TGCGCCAGCGCGGCTAGCGGCACCTACAATGAGCAGTTCTTC
TRBJ1-2	TRBV5-1	NA	many	CASSLNSGNYGYTF	TGCGCCAGCAGCTTGAATTCAGGGAACTATGGCTACACCTTC
TRBJ1-1	TRBV6-5	NA	NA	CASSPRTIAEAFF	TGTGCCAGCAGTCCAAGAACGATTGCGGAAGCTTTCTTT
TRBJ2-1	TRBV5-1	NA	many	CASSEDSQYNEQFF	TGCGCCAGCAGCGAGGACAGCCAATACAATGAGCAGTTCTTC
TRBJ2-2	TRBV11-2	TRBD1	many	CASSVQGAHTGELFF	TGTGCCAGCAGCGTACAGGGGGCGCACACCGGGGAGCTGTTTTTT
TRBJ1-1	TRBV5-1	NA	many	CASSLAAGDTEAFF	TGCGCCAGCAGCTTGGCCGCAGGGGACACTGAAGCTTTCTTT
TRBJ2-3	TRBV10-3	NA	many	CAISELWGGNTQYF	TGTGCCATCAGTGAGTTGTGGGGAGGAAATACGCAGTATTTT
TRBJ1-5	TRBV20-1	NA	many	CSAKNTAGNQPQHF	TGCAGTGCTAAGAACACGGCGGGCAATCAGCCCCAGCATTTT
TRBJ2-5	TRBV5-1	NA	many	CASSSGILLIGTQYF	TGCGCCAGCAGCTCCGGGATCCTCTTAATCGGGACCCAGTACTTC
TRBJ2-5	TRBV5-1	NA	many	CASSSLGAGETQYF	TGCGCCAGCAGCTCCCTCGGGGCTGGAGAGACCCAGTACTTC
TRBJ1-4	TRBV11-2	NA	many	CASSLESGGWEKLFF	TGTGCCAGCAGCTTAGAATCCGGGGGCTGGGAAAAACTGTTTTTT
TRBJ1-2	TRBV5-1	NA	many	CASSEEGNYGYTF	TGCGCCAGCAGCGAGGAGGGGAACTATGGCTACACCTTC